This T cell receptor (beta chain) came from a study of PD-1 blockade in classical Hodgkin lymphoma. Every patient had relapsed following autologous stem cell transplantation, and cohorts differed in brentuximab vedotin exposure. Assay used: immunoSEQ multiplex PCR; TCRdb lists only in-frame clones, some missing. The sample has 20,000 to 30,000 clones; approximately 78% are singletons. Germline CDR1 and CDR2: SGHDT and YYEEEE. V shed 2 bases and J shed 4 bases, with 13 bases lying between them. The CDR3 contains 14 residues. The receptor was isolated from a human donor with classical Hodgkin lymphoma. The genes are TRBV5-6 and TRBJ2-7; D is uncertain. Sequences were derived from peripheral blood mononuclear cells (PBMCs), sampled before the second cycle of nivolumab. This chain's CDR3 is CASSFLGSYYEQYF. The DNA for the CDR3 is TGTGCCAGCAGCTTTCTTGGCAGCTATTACGAGCAGTACTTC.